A selection of T cell receptor beta chains follows, all from one sample in a study of T cell repertoires in cytomegalovirus infection. TCRdb itself ran the reads through MiXCR, one entry per CDR3 protein. This sample carries tens of thousands of distinct CDR3 sequences, about a third of them seen once, and the ten largest clones take about two thirds. Their cognate antigens are unknown. Sequencing was done on a sample of PBMCs, sequenced either directly or after in vitro stimulation (not recorded which). Receptors originate from a human donor in good health (CMV status not recorded). Some clones in this sample may be carry-over from other donors' samples. CDR3s leave out the opening cysteine and the closing phenylalanine or tryptophan. Fields, in order: V gene, CDR3 protein.

TRBV12-3/TRBV12-4,ASSLLERGVRHHKYNEQF
TRBV27,ASSFRAGGYNEQF
TRBV4-2,ASSQGIQGQETQY
TRBV7-9,ASMGVLNIQY
TRBV5-6,ASSLTPYEQY
TRBV19,ASSIAADTGELF
TRBV7-9,ASSSDRDPTLLNYGYT
TRBV19,ASTGGSTNEKLF
TRBV6-1,ASTPGQGYNEQF
TRBV6-5,ASRFTSGPSNSPLH
TRBV6-1,ASRVPSSTDTQY
TRBV5-5,ASSRGFGTHFRYTEAF
TRBV28,ASSRTSYNYGYT
TRBV7-2,ASSPSAGGVRPQH
TRBV19,ASLPGHPVDTEAF